This T cell receptor (beta chain) was found in a study of T cell repertoires in cytomegalovirus infection (dated by TCRdb to about 2019). About the full investigation: Because public TCR beta signatures pointed to carriage of CMV infection together with the matching HLA type, the HLA type of each donor mattered for the analysis.

The research as a whole found: Carriers of CMV infection plus the relevant HLA type were discriminated by the cumulative frequency of public TCR beta family members in the study cohort and in an independent roughly 400-donor cohort. The ex vivo response was dominated by HLA-C-restricted CMV-specific TCR beta clonotypes, which also provided the single most frequent clonotype in two of eight donors.

The data were produced on an Illumina HiSeq 1500. The public reads were reprocessed in TCRdb via fastp at Q25 and MiXCR, keeping in-frame beta chains. Each entry is one CDR3 protein sequence, shown with its most common DNA and genes. Counted in this sample were about 260,000 distinct CDR3 sequences; approximately 10% of them appeared once. The ten largest clones represent approximately 15% of the sample. Germline trimming: 3 bases from V, 2 bases from J; junction bases outside gene matches: 6. Inclusive of the bounding cysteine and phenylalanine, the CDR3 is 15 residues long. Only CDR3 DNA is held: 45 bases, read in frame from base 1. This clonotype was detected many times. Its antigen remains unidentified. No quality values exist for individual bases; no much larger clone is one base distant.

The sequence is built from TRBV12-3 or TRBV12-4 and TRBJ2-7; 8 bases in the junction line up with TRBD2. This TCR was sampled from a human donor in good health (CMV status not recorded). Some clones in this sample may be carry-over from other donors' samples. The source material was PBMCs. This receptor has the CDR3 CASSLTSGGPYEQYF. The sequenced DNA: TGTGCCAGCAGTTTGACCAGCGGGGGACCCTACGAGCAGTACTTC.